The 6 T cell receptor beta chains presented below share a single source sample, sequenced in a study of vaccination effects on CD4 cells after COVID-19. No antigens are known for them. Before sequencing, viral peptide pools were used by the ViraFEST assay to expand antigen-specific CD4+ T cells. Cells that had been cultured for 10 days were the source of isolated CD4+ T cells. The vaccine given was either BNT162b2 or mRNA-1273, in two doses. The data were produced by immunoSEQ multiplex PCR, yet TCRdb's version contains in-frame clones alone and is incomplete. Seen here are around 69,000 clones, around 69% observed once, and the top ten hold under 2%. The sequences come from CD4+ T cells from PBMCs cultured with HCoV-229E spike peptides, collected after COVID-19 vaccination. Receptors were obtained from a human donor who received a COVID-19 vaccine.

This clone has a handful of counts. The chain uses TRBV5-1 and TRBJ2-1, with 7 bases aligning to TRBD1. The CDR3 has 14 residues. The germline gives CDR1 SGHRS, CDR2 YFSETQ. Trimming cost V 4 bases and J 9 bases; bases outside gene matches: 10. CDR3 sequence (DNA): TGCGCCAGCAGCCCCCGGGACAGCCGTAGTGAGCAGTTCTTC. Its protein product is CASSPRDSRSEQFF. The full variable domain, rest sourced from reference TRBV5-1 and TRBJ2-1, is KAGVTQTPRYLIKTRGQQVTLSCSPISGHRSVSWYQQTPGQGLQFLFEYFSETQRNKGNFPGRFSGRQFSNSRSEMNVSTLELGDSALYLCASSPRDSRSEQFFGPGTRLTVL.

This chain uses TRBV4-1 with TRBJ1-1, with D maybe TRBD1 (5 bases). V was cut by 3 bases and J by 5 bases, with 16 bases left in between. The germline V gene encodes CDR1 MGHRA and CDR2 YSYEKL. The CDR3 runs to 15 residues. The DNA for the CDR3 is TGCGCCAGCAGCCAGGGCCAGGGAGGGAGGACTGAAGCTTTCTTT. Translated: CASSQGQGGRTEAFF.

The rearrangement joins TRBV7-3 to TRBJ2-2, with D perhaps TRBD1 (6 bases). V lost 5 bases, J lost 2 bases, and 12 bases lay in between. The CDR3 is 15 residues long. The germline V gene has CDR1 SGHTA and CDR2 FQGTGA. The CDR3 bases are TGTGCCAGCAGCCTGCAGGGGCCTAACACCGGGGAGCTGTTTTTT. It specifies CASSLQGPNTGELFF.

The rearrangement uses TRBV7-8 and TRBJ1-4; 8 bases map to TRBD1. With V trimmed by 6 bases and J by 5 bases, 11 bases remained unmatched. This CDR3 comprises 16 residues. Germline CDR1 and CDR2: SGHVS and FQNEAQ. The CDR3 DNA reads TGTGCCAGCAGTCGTTCAGGGGGCCCGTTAAATGAAAAACTGTTTTTT. Its protein is CASSRSGGPLNEKLFF.

The chain has TRBV6-4 and TRBJ2-5; TRBD2 aligns across 8 bases. Per germline, CDR1 MRHNA and CDR2 SNTAGT. CDR3 length: 13 amino acids. The V segment lost 3 bases and the J segment 7 bases; nucleotides outside the gene matches: 4. The CDR3 DNA is TGTGCCAGCAGTGAGTTAGCGGGGACGACCCAGTACTTC. Amino acid sequence: CASSELAGTTQYF.

This clone came up a few times. This chain's CDR3 is CASSRQGLGEAFF. The CDR3 DNA sequence: TGTGCCAGCAGCCGACAGGGACTGGGTGAAGCTTTCTTT. The V call is TRBV6-5, the J call TRBJ1-1, with 7 positions matching TRBD1. Per germline, CDR1 MNHEY and CDR2 SVGAGI. V shed 6 bases, J shed 7 bases, and the junction held 8 bases outside the gene matches. The CDR3 loop spans 13 amino acids.